This T cell receptor beta chain emerged from a study of cytomegalovirus exposure and HLA in healthy donors. Study results and limitations: What TCR beta sequences reportedly achieved was accurate prediction of HLA-A and HLA-B alleles in most subjects.

Researchers ran the PCR with 60 Vbeta and 13 Jbeta primers. In the original analysis: Later reanalysis found roughly 80 million unique TCR beta chains, 10 million to 14 million of them shared. Assay: immunoSEQ multiplex PCR; the TCRdb copy retains only in-frame clones and omits some. V and J calls and clone size come straight from that table; D and trimming were deduced from the DNA. Among a few hundred thousand clones listed, 80% to 90% were seen once. For this clone: Its specificity is unknown.

Germline V lookup: CDR1 MNHNS, CDR2 SASEGT. The CDR3 contains 16 residues. V shed 0 bases and J shed 4 bases, with 15 bases lying between them. The J gene is TRBJ1-2, the V gene TRBV6-1; possibly TRBD1 for D (5 bases). The material sequenced was PBMCs. The sequence was obtained from a woman between 18 and 29 years old in good health and CMV-seronegative. In nucleotides, the CDR3 is TGTGCCAGCAGTGAAGCCGGGGCCTGGGGGGGCTATGGCTACACCTTC. Its translation is CASSEAGAWGGYGYTF.